This T cell receptor beta chain was sequenced for a study of glioma-infiltrating T cells. General observations from the study: Very few CDR3 sequences were shared between tissue and blood. Gliomas, especially low-grade, showed above-expected tissue-blood divergence; non-neoplastic patients showed below.

Germline V gene data show CDR1 as KGHDR and CDR2 as SFDVKD. The trim removed 4 bases at V and 6 bases at J, leaving 8 bases unmatched. The CDR3 sequence is 15 residues long. Amplification of TCR alpha and beta CDR3 regions from RNA used iRepertoire nested multiplex PCR. TCRdb redid the calling of the multiplex PCR reads with MiXCR, one entry per CDR3 protein. Of some 120,000 distinct CDR3 sequences detected, roughly 24% appear once; the ten largest clones hold about 16%. This clonotype was observed many times. Its target is unknown. V gene TRBV24-1 combines with J gene TRBJ2-7; 10 bases align to TRBD2. The sequencing input was glioma tissue, nonneoplastic brain tissue, or PBMCs (not recorded which). This receptor was taken from a human donor with low-grade glioma or glioblastoma, undergoing nonglioma brain surgery, or in good health (not recorded which). CDR3 amino acids: CATSDSSGSGREQYF. The CDR3 DNA sequence: TGTGCCACCAGTGACTCTAGCGGGAGTGGTCGCGAGCAGTACTTC.